This T cell receptor (beta chain) is from a study of blood T cell repertoires in COVID-19. Whole-study context: The United States, Italy and Spain were the sources of the acute and convalescent COVID-19 samples. T cells, B-cell-depleted T cells, or PBMCs provided the cDNA or gDNA that served as material.

Under the authors' procedure: Amplification of reference gene primers was used by the study to estimate nucleated cell counts. The method was immunoSEQ multiplex PCR; TCRdb's version includes in-frame clones alone and lacks a portion of them. V, J and clone size reflect that table, while D and trimming were determined from the DNA. The table shows roughly 300,000 clones, with 70% to 85% occurring only once. Followed longitudinally, the Seattle patients had been enrolled during active infection. Germline V CDR1 and CDR2: MNHEY, SVGAGI. This CDR3 region has 12 residues. The V and J ends lost 4 bases and 4 bases respectively, with 8 bases between them.

The sequence was obtained from a human donor with COVID-19, enrolled during active disease. The donor label of this sample is uncertain. The sample comprised peripheral blood. This rearrangement joins TRBV6-5 to TRBJ2-7, with D unresolved. The CDR3 reads CASSSYLYEQYF. The CDR3 DNA reads TGTGCCAGCAGTTCCTACCTGTACGAGCAGTACTTC.